This T cell receptor (beta chain) was obtained from a study of T cell repertoires in cytomegalovirus infection. For the study at large: Evidence of both CMV infection and a matching HLA type came from public TCR beta signatures. Findings and limits, study-wide: There were carriers of CMV plus the relevant HLA, and cumulative public TCR beta family frequency identified them. Within the response measured ex vivo, HLA-C-restricted CMV-specific TCR beta clonotypes were dominant.

TCRdb itself ran the reads through MiXCR, one entry per CDR3 protein. The data show fewer than 200,000 distinct CDR3 sequences, roughly 14% seen once. CDR1 and CDR2 from the germline V gene are SGHVS and FNYEAQ. The CDR3 runs to 14 residues. The V end lost 2 bases, the J end lost 4 bases, and 11 bases lay between the germline ends. As to this clonotype: The target antigen is unknown.

The specimen sequenced was PBMCs. The receptor comes from a human donor in good health (CMV status not recorded). Some clones in this sample may be carry-over from other donors' samples. V is TRBV7-6 and J is TRBJ1-1, with D perhaps TRBD1 (6 bases). In DNA form, the CDR3 reads TGTGCCAGCAGCTTAAAAGGGGGGCGCACTGAAGCTTTCTTT. It yields the protein CASSLKGGRTEAFF.